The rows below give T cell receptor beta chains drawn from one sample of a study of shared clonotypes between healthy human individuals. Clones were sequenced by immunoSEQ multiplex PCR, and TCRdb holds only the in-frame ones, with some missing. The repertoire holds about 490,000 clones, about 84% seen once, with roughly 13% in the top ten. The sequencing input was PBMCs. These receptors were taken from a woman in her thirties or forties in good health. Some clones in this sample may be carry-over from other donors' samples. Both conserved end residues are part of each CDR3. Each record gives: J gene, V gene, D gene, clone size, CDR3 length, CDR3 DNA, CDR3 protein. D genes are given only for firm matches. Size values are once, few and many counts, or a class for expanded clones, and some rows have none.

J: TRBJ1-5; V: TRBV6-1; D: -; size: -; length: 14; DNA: TGTGCCAGCAGTGAAGGGGGTAGCAATCAGCCCCAGCATTTT; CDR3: CASSEGGSNQPQHF
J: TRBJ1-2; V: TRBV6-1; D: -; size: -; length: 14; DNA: TGTGCCAGCAGGGCCGGGGACTTGGGCTATGGCTACACCTTC; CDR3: CASRAGDLGYGYTF
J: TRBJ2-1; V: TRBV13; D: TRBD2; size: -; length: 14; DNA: TGTGCCAGCAGCCGAGGACTAGCCTCATCGGGGCAGTTCTTC; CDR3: CASSRGLASSGQFF
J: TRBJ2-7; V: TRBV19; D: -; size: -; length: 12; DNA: TGTGCCAGTAGTGGGACAACCTACGAGCAGTACTTC; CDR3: CASSGTTYEQYF
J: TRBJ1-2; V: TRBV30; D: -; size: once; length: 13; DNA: TGTGCCTGGAGTGGGGGGAGAAACTATGGCTACACCTTC; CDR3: CAWSGGRNYGYTF
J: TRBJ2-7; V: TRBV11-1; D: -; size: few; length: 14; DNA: TGTGCCAGCAGCTCCTGGGGGAGTAGCTACGAGCAGTACTTC; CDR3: CASSSWGSSYEQYF
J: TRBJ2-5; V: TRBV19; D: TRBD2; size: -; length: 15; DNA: TGTGCCAGTAGTAATTTAGCGGGAGTCCAAGAGACCCAGTACTTC; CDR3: CASSNLAGVQETQYF
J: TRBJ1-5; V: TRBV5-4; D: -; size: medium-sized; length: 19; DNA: TGTGCCAGCAGCTGCGGGCGGATCGGGCCCCTTTATAGCAATCAGCCCCAGCATTTT; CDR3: CASSCGRIGPLYSNQPQHF
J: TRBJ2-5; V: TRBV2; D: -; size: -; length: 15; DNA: TGTGCCAGCAGTGAAATGGGACTGCAAGGAGAGACCCAGTACTTC; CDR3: CASSEMGLQGETQYF
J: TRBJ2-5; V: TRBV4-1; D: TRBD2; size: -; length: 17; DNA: TGCGCCAGCAGCCAAGAGGCGAAGCGGGAGGGCCGGGAGACCCAGTACTTC; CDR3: CASSQEAKREGRETQYF
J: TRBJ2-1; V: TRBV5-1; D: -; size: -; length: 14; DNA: TGCGCCAGCAGCTTGGATGGACCGTACAATGAGCAGTTCTTC; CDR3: CASSLDGPYNEQFF
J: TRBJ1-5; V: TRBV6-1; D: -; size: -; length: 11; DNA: TGTGCCAGCAGTAGCCCTCAGCCCCAGCATTTT; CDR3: CASSSPQPQHF
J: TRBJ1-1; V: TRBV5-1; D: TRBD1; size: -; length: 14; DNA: TGCGCCAGCAGCACGGGACAGCTGAACACTGAAGCTTTCTTT; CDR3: CASSTGQLNTEAFF
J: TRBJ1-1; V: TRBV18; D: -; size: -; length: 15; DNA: TGTGCCAGCTCACAAAGGACTGGCGGGAACACTGAAGCTTTCTTT; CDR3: CASSQRTGGNTEAFF
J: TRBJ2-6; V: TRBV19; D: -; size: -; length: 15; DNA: TGTGCCAGTAGTATACTTAGCTCTGGGGCCAACGTCCTGACTTTC; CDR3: CASSILSSGANVLTF
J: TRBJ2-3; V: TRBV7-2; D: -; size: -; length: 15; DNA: TGTGCCAGCAGCTTAGCGGCGCGGAGCACAGATACGCAGTATTTT; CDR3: CASSLAARSTDTQYF
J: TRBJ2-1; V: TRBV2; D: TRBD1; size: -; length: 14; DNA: TGTGCCAGCAGGGCCGGACAGGAGAACAATGAGCAGTTCTTC; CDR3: CASRAGQENNEQFF